This TCR beta chain comes out of a study of shared clonotypes between healthy human individuals. The CDR3 sequence is 16 residues long. Per the germline V gene, CDR1 is SGHRS and CDR2 is YFSETQ. V dropped 4 bases and J dropped 0 bases, with 13 bases sitting between them. CD4+ cells were split into CD45RA+ naive and CD45RA-negative memory subsets. Several immunoSEQ 96-well plates shared each subset's DNA, each plate a replicate. Profiling relied on immunoSEQ multiplex PCR, and the TCRdb table lists in-frame clones only, not all of them. Of 1,500,000 or so clones listed, about 96% are singletons. The sequenced material came from naive CD4+ T cells sorted from blood. Subset in this sample: CD45RA+ positively selected. The receptor was derived from a man aged 25 to 45 in good health. The V and J genes are TRBV5-1 and TRBJ1-4; D unresolved. The CDR3 reads CASSLTPPPTNEKLFF. The CDR3 DNA is TGCGCCAGCAGCCTCACCCCACCACCAACTAATGAAAAACTGTTTTTT.